The text below deals with one T cell receptor (beta chain). The CDR3 consists of 15 residues. Trimming left V 5 bases short and J 1 base short, with 14 bases between. From germline, CDR1 is MDHEN and CDR2 SYDVKM. This sample is drawn from a study of blood T cell repertoires in COVID-19. Study background: From T cells, B-cell-depleted T cells, or PBMCs came the material, which was cDNA or gDNA.

In the study's own analysis: Reference gene primer amplification gave estimated nucleated cell counts. The assay was immunoSEQ multiplex PCR, and TCRdb's table has in-frame clones only and misses some. The D gene and trimming were derived from the DNA, and the V and J assignments and clone size from that table. The data hold 110,000 to 150,000 clones, with about 89% observed a single time. This sequence was found in a man in his sixties with active or convalescent COVID-19. The chain employs TRBV28 and TRBJ1-1; tentatively, D is TRBD1 (6 bases). Sequences were obtained from peripheral blood. This CDR3 reads CASSPRGRANTEAFF. CDR3 in DNA: TGTGCCAGCAGTCCCAGGGGCCGAGCGAACACTGAAGCTTTCTTT.